What follows are 9 T cell receptor beta chains derived from one specimen sequenced in a study of cytomegalovirus exposure and HLA in healthy donors. Vbeta (60) and Jbeta (13) primers were used in the PCR. TCRdb's table, derived via immunoSEQ multiplex PCR, lists solely in-frame clones and lacks some. Here the sample spans around 150,000 clones, just under 65% being singletons. The sample was PBMCs. These receptors were taken from a woman aged 55-69 years in good health and CMV-seropositive.

The sample holds a few counts of this clone. The V gene is TRBV2, the J gene TRBJ1-5; 10 bases are shared with TRBD1. V lost 3 bases, J lost 3 bases, and 11 bases stayed unmatched. This CDR3 has 18 amino acids. Germline-derived CDR1 and CDR2 are SNHLY and FYNNEI. The DNA for the CDR3 is TGTGCCAGCAGTGACCACCCCTACGGGACAGGGGTCAATCAGCCCCAGCATTTT. Translated, it gives CASSDHPYGTGVNQPQHF. The full variable domain, with the rest looked up from reference TRBV2 and TRBJ1-5, is EPEVTQTPSHQVTQMGQEVILRCVPISNHLYFYWYRQILGQKVEFLVSFYNNEISEKSEIFDDQFSVERPDGSNFTLKIRSTKLEDSAMYFCASSDHPYGTGVNQPQHFGDGTRLSIL.

The genes are TRBV7-2 and TRBJ2-7; TRBD1 matches 8 bases. The CDR3 length is 14 residues. The germline gives CDR1 SGHTA, CDR2 FQGNSA. V shed 1 base, J shed 6 bases, and the junction held 5 bases outside the gene matches. DNA of the CDR3: TGTGCCAGCAGCTTAGGACAGGGGTTAGGCGAGCAGTACTTC. Protein: CASSLGQGLGEQYF.

V is TRBV7-9 and J is TRBJ2-5; 9 bases are a match to TRBD1. From germline, CDR1 is SEHNR and CDR2 FQNEAQ (reference sequence). Trimming cost V 5 bases and J 3 bases; bases outside gene matches: 10. The CDR3 contains 16 residues. In nucleotides, the CDR3 is TGTGCCAGCAGCCCCCAATACAGGGGGCTAGAAGAGACCCAGTACTTC. This codes for CASSPQYRGLEETQYF.

This chain links TRBV29-1 with TRBJ1-1; a weak D match, TRBD1 (6 bases). The CDR3 extends over 11 amino acids. Trimming stripped 0 bases from V and 10 bases from J, with 9 bases between. The germline V gene has CDR1 SQVTM and CDR2 ANQGSEA. CDR3 region: CSVEDTGLAFF. The CDR3 region has the DNA TGCAGCGTTGAAGATACAGGGTTAGCTTTCTTT.

The genes are TRBV4-1 and TRBJ2-1, with 8 bases lining up with TRBD2. Losses at the gene ends were 4 bases for V and 4 bases for J; bases not matched to a gene: 12. The CDR3 is made up of 17 amino acids. The germline gives CDR1 MGHRA, CDR2 YSYEKL. CDR3 coding DNA: TGCGCCAGCAGCCCACTTGTCGGGACTAGGGTTTACAATGAGCAGTTCTTC. Its protein product is CASSPLVGTRVYNEQFF.

The table lists this clone with a few counts. The chain has TRBV4-1 and TRBJ1-6, with a weak D call TRBD1 (5 bases). V lost 1 base, J lost 9 bases, and 10 bases lay in between. Germline-derived CDR1 and CDR2 are MGHRA and YSYEKL. The CDR3 loop spans 14 amino acids. The CDR3 reads CASSQGGRVSPLHF. In DNA, the CDR3 is TGCGCCAGCAGCCAAGGGGGCAGGGTTTCACCCCTCCACTTT.

The chain links TRBV28 to TRBJ2-1; D may be TRBD1 (6 bases). The CDR3 is made up of 16 amino acids. Germline CDR1 is MDHEN and CDR2 is SYDVKM. CDR3 protein: CASHRSGETSYNEQFF. CDR3 DNA: TGTGCATCGCACAGGTCAGGGGAAACCTCCTACAATGAGCAGTTCTTC.

The CDR3 DNA follows: TGCAGCGTTGACGACAGGCGGAGGAATGAGCAGTTCTTC. Protein: CSVDDRRRNEQFF. The genes are TRBV29-1 and TRBJ2-1, with D tentatively TRBD1 (6 bases). CDR1 is SQVTM, CDR2 ANQGSEA, per germline. V gave up 3 bases and J gave up 7 bases, with 13 bases separating them. The CDR3 spans 13 residues.

This rearrangement joins TRBV29-1 to TRBJ2-7; 8 bases agree with TRBD1. Trimming at V came to 6 bases and at J to 2 bases, leaving 6 bases not matched to a gene. Germline V lookup: CDR1 SQVTM, CDR2 ANQGSEA. This CDR3 comprises 13 residues. The CDR3 sequence is CSVGTGETYEQYF. DNA for the CDR3: TGCAGCGTGGGGACAGGAGAGACCTACGAGCAGTACTTC.